This passage covers 27 T cell receptor beta chains from one sample sequenced in a study of T cells after yellow fever vaccination. TCRdb re-called the 5' RACE reads through MiXCR, storing one row per CDR3 protein. Here the sample spans 250,000 to 300,000 distinct CDR3 sequences, approximately 8% being singletons. The sequenced sample was CD4+ T cells sorted from PBMCs, obtained 5 days after the yellow fever booster vaccination. These receptor sequences come from a young man who received the YFV17D yellow fever vaccine.

The CDR3 loop is CASSYLSDTQYF. The DNA for the CDR3 is TGTGCCAGCAGCTACCTCTCGGATACGCAGTATTTT. This chain links TRBV13 with TRBJ2-3; D call uncertain. Germline V gene lookup returns CDR1 PRHDT and CDR2 FYEKMQ (reference sequence). The length of the CDR3 is 12 residues. Trimming left V 4 bases short and J 6 bases short, with 8 bases between. Full variable domain (rest looked up from reference TRBV13 and TRBJ2-3): AAGVIQSPRHLIKEKRETATLKCYPIPRHDTVYWYQQGPGQDPQFLISFYEKMQSDKGSIPDRFSAQQFSDYHSELNMSSLELGDSALYFCASSYLSDTQYFGPGTRLTVL.

The table lists this clonotype with a few counts. The V and J genes are TRBV5-4 and TRBJ1-2; possibly TRBD1 for D (5 bases). V was shortened by 4 bases and J by 4 bases, with 17 bases between the two germline ends. The germline V gene encodes CDR1 SGHNT and CDR2 YYREEE (reference sequence). This CDR3 region has 15 residues. The CDR3: CASSTPRDSLYGYTF. The CDR3 DNA is TGTGCCAGCAGCACGCCGCGGGACTCTCTCTATGGCTACACCTTC.

There are a few counts of this clonotype. The chain carries TRBV4-3 and TRBJ2-5, with no clear D. This CDR3 contains 14 residues. The V end was cut by 4 bases, the J end by 1 base, with 10 bases between. CDR1 and CDR2 from the germline V gene are LGHNA and YSLEER. The CDR3 bases are TGCGCCAGCAGCCGAGACTCAGCCCAAGAGACCCAGTACTTC. It is translated as CASSRDSAQETQYF.

This clonotype was seen ten or more times. The chain couples TRBV12-3 or TRBV12-4 to TRBJ1-5; TRBD1 matches 9 bases. The CDR3 is 15 residues long. J lost 2 bases, V lost 6 bases, and 5 bases had no gene match. The CDR3 sequence is CASRRQGDGNQPQHF. CDR3 in DNA: TGTGCCAGCAGGCGACAGGGGGATGGCAATCAGCCCCAGCATTTT.

There are many counts of this clonotype. V and J are TRBV5-1 and TRBJ2-1; D gene unclear. CDR1 SGHRS and CDR2 YFSETQ come from the germline V gene. Trimming shortened V by 4 bases and J by 0 bases, and 17 bases separated the two germline ends. CDR3 size: 17 residues. CDR3 region: CASSPHANIGSYNEQFF. CDR3 DNA sequence: TGCGCCAGCAGCCCCCACGCGAATATTGGCTCCTACAATGAGCAGTTCTTC.

The table lists this clonotype with a few counts. The chain recombines TRBV4-3 with TRBJ2-1, with TRBD2 matching 7 bases. CDR3 length: 16 amino acids. V was clipped by 4 bases and J by 6 bases; unmatched bases: 12. In germline, CDR1 is LGHNA, CDR2 YSLEER. The CDR3 region has the DNA TGCGCCAGCAGCCTTGAGCCCGGGGGGTGGACCAATGAGCAGTTCTTC. Translating gives CASSLEPGGWTNEQFF.

V gene TRBV20-1 combines with J gene TRBJ2-5; D could derive from TRBD1 or TRBD2 (5 bases each). The CDR3 spans 13 residues. Germline V gene sequence: CDR1 DFQATT, CDR2 SNEGSKA (reference sequence). The V gene lost 3 bases and the J gene lost 5 bases, with 13 bases spanning the gap. The CDR3 DNA reads as TGCAGTGCTAGGTTCGAAGGGACGGAGACCCAGTACTTC. Translation: CSARFEGTETQYF.

This clonotype was counted between two and nine times. The CDR3 nucleotides are TGCGCCAGCAGCTTGGCCGTTGATACTGAAGCTTTCTTT. Translated: CASSLAVDTEAFF. The chain has TRBV5-1 and TRBJ1-1; D remains ambiguous. The CDR3 spans 13 residues. V was trimmed by 0 bases and J by 5 bases, leaving 8 bases between them. From germline, CDR1 is SGHRS and CDR2 YFSETQ.

This clonotype was counted many times. The chain couples TRBV24-1 to TRBJ2-2, with no clear D. V lost 4 bases, J lost 6 bases, and 14 bases lay in between. CDR3 length: 15 amino acids. Germline CDR1 KGHDR, CDR2 SFDVKD. The chain's CDR3 is CATSDSRKPPGELFF. CDR3 DNA: TGTGCCACCAGTGACTCCAGAAAACCCCCCGGGGAGCTGTTTTTT.

This chain uses TRBV5-1 with TRBJ1-1, with a weak D call TRBD1 (5 bases). V lost 1 base to trimming and J lost 1 base, with 14 bases between them. CDR3 length equals 16 residues. Germline V gene lookup returns CDR1 SGHRS and CDR2 YFSETQ. CDR3: CASSLNRRRSNTEAFF. The CDR3 bases are TGCGCCAGCAGCTTGAACAGGCGGAGGTCGAACACTGAAGCTTTCTTT.

This clonotype was detected many times. The DNA for the CDR3 is TGTGCCAGCAGCTTAGTGGGACAGACAACCACAGATACGCAGTATTTT. This codes for CASSLVGQTTTDTQYF. The J gene is TRBJ2-3, the V gene TRBV7-2; 7 positions agree with TRBD1. V gave up 1 base and J gave up 2 bases; unmatched junction bases: 6. Germline-derived CDR1 and CDR2 are SGHTA and FQGNSA. This CDR3 is 16 amino acids long. Full variable domain (missing parts from reference TRBV7-2 and TRBJ2-3): GAGVSQSPSNKVTEKGKDVELRCDPISGHTALYWYRQSLGQGLEFLIYFQGNSAPDKSGLPSDRFSAERTGGSVSTLTIQRTQQEDSAVYLCASSLVGQTTTDTQYFGPGTRLTVL.

The sample holds a few counts of this clonotype. The chain couples TRBV6-2 or TRBV6-3 to TRBJ2-7, with TRBD2 as a possible D gene (6 bases). Germline values: CDR1 MNHEY, CDR2 SVGEGT. V was pared by 4 bases and J by 5 bases, with 24 bases between. This CDR3 contains 17 residues. The CDR3 region is CASSLREPLRRANEQYF. The CDR3 DNA follows: TGTGCCAGCAGTTTACGCGAACCTCTTAGGAGGGCTAACGAGCAGTACTTC.

The table lists this clonotype with many counts. The chain links TRBV12-3 or TRBV12-4 to TRBJ2-3; 9 nucleotides line up with TRBD2. The CDR3 totals 14 residues. Unmatched junction bases numbered 3, after V lost 3 bases and J lost 5 bases. The CDR3 bases are TGTGCCAGCAGTTTTAATAGCGGGGGAGATACGCAGTATTTT. This encodes CASSFNSGGDTQYF.

This clonotype was counted a few times. The chain carries TRBV7-3 and TRBJ2-3; 8 nucleotides align to TRBD2. The V and J ends lost 5 bases and 3 bases, in that order; junction bases with no gene match: 10. Germline values: CDR1 SGHTA, CDR2 FQGTGA. The CDR3 spans 16 residues. As DNA, the CDR3 is TGTGCCAGCAGCCTCCAGGCGGGGGGAGGGACAGATACGCAGTATTTT. It translates to CASSLQAGGGTDTQYF.

This clonotype has only a few counts. The chain is built from TRBV19 and TRBJ2-7; 7 bases align to TRBD1. The J segment lost 2 bases and the V segment lost 3 bases, leaving 4 bases of the junction unmatched. CDR1 and CDR2 from the germline V gene are LNHDA and SQIVND (reference sequence). The CDR3 totals 14 residues. The CDR3 reads CASSIPDRAYEQYF. The DNA of the CDR3 is TGTGCCAGTAGTATTCCAGACAGGGCCTACGAGCAGTACTTC.

The chain links TRBV27 to TRBJ2-5; D possibly corresponds to TRBD2 (5 bases). V gave up 10 bases and J gave up 1 base, with 13 bases separating them. The CDR3 extends over 13 amino acids. CDR1 MNHEY and CDR2 SMNVEV come from the germline V gene (reference sequence). This CDR3 is CATRGLSQETQYF. In DNA form, the CDR3 reads TGTGCCACGCGCGGGTTGAGCCAAGAGACCCAGTACTTC.

The chain links TRBV10-3 to TRBJ2-6; D not certain. Germline-derived CDR1 and CDR2 are ENHRY and SYGVKD. The CDR3 contains 14 residues. V gave up 3 bases and J gave up 3 bases, with 6 bases separating them. This CDR3 is CAISDSRGANVLTF. CDR3 nucleotides: TGTGCCATCAGTGACTCACGTGGGGCCAACGTCCTGACTTTC.

This clonotype was detected a few times. The chain uses TRBV6-1 and TRBJ2-5; D gene unclear. The CDR3 is 13 amino acids. CDR1 and CDR2 from the germline V gene are MNHNS and SASEGT. V lost 2 bases and J 2 bases, leaving 6 bases between the germline ends. The CDR3 bases are TGTGCCAGCAGTGAACACCATCAAGAGACCCAGTACTTC. As protein: CASSEHHQETQYF.

The table lists this clonotype with a count of one. This could be a read error, since a much larger clone is one nucleotide away. The CDR3 loop reads CASSADWGNSPLHF. As DNA, the CDR3 is TGTGCCAGCAGTGCGGACTGGGGAAATTCACCCCTCCACTTT. The V gene is TRBV25-1, the J gene TRBJ1-6; D gene unclear. CDR3 length equals 14 residues. Deletions cut 4 bases from V and 7 bases from J, with 11 bases between. The germline gives CDR1 MGHDK, CDR2 SYGVNS.

This clonotype has at least ten counts. The J gene is TRBJ2-3, the V gene TRBV18, with D uncertain. Trimming stripped 8 bases from V and 1 base from J, with 7 bases between. Germline V gene lookup returns CDR1 KGHSH and CDR2 LQKENI. The CDR3 has 12 residues. This CDR3 reads CASSPRTDTQYF. CDR3 coding DNA: TGTGCCAGCAGCCCCCGCACAGATACGCAGTATTTT. Based on the CDR3 plus reference TRBV18 and TRBJ2-3, the full variable domain is NAGVMQNPRHLVRRRGQEARLRCSPMKGHSHVYWYRQLPEEGLKFMVYLQKENIIDESGMPKERFSAEFPKEGPSILRIQQVVRGDSAAYFCASSPRTDTQYFGPGTRLTVL.

This clonotype showed up many times. The genes are TRBV7-2 and TRBJ2-4, with TRBD2 matching 7 bases. The CDR3 sequence is 15 residues long. Germline V CDR1 and CDR2: SGHTA, FQGNSA. Trimming removed 1 base from V and 9 bases from J; junction bases left unmatched: 9. The CDR3 protein is CASSLEGSGGSIQYF. The CDR3 nucleotides are TGTGCCAGCAGCTTAGAGGGTTCGGGCGGGAGCATTCAGTACTTC.

This clonotype was observed a few times. This sequence joins TRBV11-2 and TRBJ2-5, with 9 bases aligning to TRBD1. V was clipped by 8 bases and J by 4 bases; unmatched bases: 8. In germline, CDR1 is SGHAT, CDR2 FQNNGV. The CDR3 has 14 amino acids. This CDR3 reads CASGRDRAGETQYF. CDR3 DNA: TGTGCCAGCGGCCGGGACAGGGCAGGAGAGACCCAGTACTTC.

The sample holds many counts of this clonotype. This chain connects TRBV20-1 to TRBJ2-5; possibly TRBD1 or TRBD2 for D (6 bases each). V dropped 1 base and J dropped 2 bases, with 11 bases sitting between them. The CDR3 loop spans 14 amino acids. Germline values: CDR1 DFQATT, CDR2 SNEGSKA (reference sequence). CDR3 sequence (DNA): TGCAGTGCTAGAGCGGGGGCTTGGCAAGAGACCCAGTACTTC. It yields the protein CSARAGAWQETQYF.

The rearrangement links TRBV28 to TRBJ2-5; a weak D match, TRBD2 (5 bases). This CDR3 has 15 amino acids. Germline V gene sequence: CDR1 MDHEN, CDR2 SYDVKM. V lost 7 bases, J lost 5 bases, and 20 bases lay in between. CDR3 DNA: TGTGCCAGCATCCCCAGAGGGTCGGCGCGGGAGACCCAGTACTTC. Translating gives CASIPRGSARETQYF. The full variable domain, in which reference TRBV28 and TRBJ2-5 provide the parts outside the CDR3, is DVKVTQSSRYLVKRTGEKVFLECVQDMDHENMFWYRQDPGLGLRLIYFSYDVKMKEKGDIPEGYSVSREKKERFSLILESASTNQTSMYLCASIPRGSARETQYFGPGTRLLVL.

This clonotype was picked up many times. The chain couples TRBV7-3 to TRBJ2-7; D is unclear. Looked up from germline, CDR1 is SGHTA and CDR2 is FQGTGA. This CDR3 spans 13 amino acids. V was shortened by 1 base and J by 3 bases, with 7 bases between the two germline ends. The CDR3 DNA is TGTGCCAGCAGCTTAAGTCAGAGCTACGAGCAGTACTTC. This gives the protein CASSLSQSYEQYF.

V usage is TRBV5-1 and J usage is TRBJ2-5; D may be TRBD1 or TRBD2 (5 bases each). Germline CDR1 is SGHRS and CDR2 is YFSETQ. The germline V and J ends were trimmed by 3 bases and 5 bases, with 20 bases remaining between them. This CDR3 comprises 16 residues. CDR3 nucleotide sequence: TGCGCCAGCAGCTCGGGGCTTGAGAACCAAGCCGAGACCCAGTACTTC. Its translation: CASSSGLENQAETQYF.

This clonotype has more than one count but fewer than ten. This chain connects TRBV6-5 to TRBJ2-5; D gene uncertain. Germline CDR1 reads MNHEY; CDR2 reads SVGAGI. This CDR3 has 14 amino acids. Trimming shortened V by 6 bases and J by 5 bases, and 16 bases separated the two germline ends. This chain's CDR3 is CASSPPRVGETQYF. The CDR3 DNA sequence: TGTGCCAGCAGCCCGCCGCGTGTGGGTGAGACCCAGTACTTC.